The rows below give T cell receptor beta chains drawn from one sample of a study of cytomegalovirus exposure and HLA in healthy donors. Sequencing was performed with immunoSEQ multiplex PCR; in TCRdb, only in-frame clones are kept and a portion is missing. The sample records roughly 63,000 clones, around 89% being singletons. The specimen sequenced was PBMCs. These receptors came from a woman aged 18-29 years in good health and CMV-seronegative. Both conserved end residues are trimmed from each CDR3.

TRBJ2-7	TRBV5-1	ASSLRGEQY
TRBJ1-1	TRBV11-2	ASSPRVGEISEAF
TRBJ2-7	TRBV14	ASSQDRLAFSYEQY
TRBJ1-3	TRBV28	ASSLPGAGNTIY
TRBJ1-2	TRBV5-1	ASSPTDRVNYGYT
TRBJ2-1	TRBV11-2	ASSPAAGHEQF
TRBJ2-5	TRBV29-1	SGQRGTQETQY
TRBJ2-3	TRBV5-1	ASSAGARTDTQY
TRBJ2-2	TRBV5-4	ASSLGQLNTGELF
TRBJ2-7	TRBV4-2	ASSQGGPDSREQY
TRBJ2-1	TRBV2	ASSGDRATYNEQF
TRBJ1-1	TRBV4-2	ASSQESQGSLRHTEAF
TRBJ1-6	TRBV27	ANEAPLH
TRBJ1-1	TRBV5-1	ASSPRQGNTEAF
TRBJ1-2	TRBV5-4	ASKDTGMLGGYT
TRBJ1-1	TRBV5-1	ASSFSRGLMDTEAF
TRBJ2-1	TRBV5-8	ASNWGTSGANEQF
TRBJ2-1	TRBV27	ASTGGLLEQF